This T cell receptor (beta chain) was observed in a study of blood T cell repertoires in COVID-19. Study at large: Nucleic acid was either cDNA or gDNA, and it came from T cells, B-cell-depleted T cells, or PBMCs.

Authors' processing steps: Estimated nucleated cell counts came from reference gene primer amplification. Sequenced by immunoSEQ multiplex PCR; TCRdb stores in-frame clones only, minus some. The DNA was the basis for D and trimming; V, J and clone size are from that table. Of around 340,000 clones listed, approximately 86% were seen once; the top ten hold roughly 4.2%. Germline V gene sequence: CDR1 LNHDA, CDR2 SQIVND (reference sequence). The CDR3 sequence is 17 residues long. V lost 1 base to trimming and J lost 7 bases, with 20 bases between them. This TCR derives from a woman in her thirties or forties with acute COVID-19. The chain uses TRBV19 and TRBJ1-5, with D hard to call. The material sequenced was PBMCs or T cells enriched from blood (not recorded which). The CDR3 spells CASSIVLAYGILQPQHF. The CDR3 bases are TGTGCCAGTAGTATAGTGTTGGCTTACGGGATTTTACAGCCCCAGCATTTT.